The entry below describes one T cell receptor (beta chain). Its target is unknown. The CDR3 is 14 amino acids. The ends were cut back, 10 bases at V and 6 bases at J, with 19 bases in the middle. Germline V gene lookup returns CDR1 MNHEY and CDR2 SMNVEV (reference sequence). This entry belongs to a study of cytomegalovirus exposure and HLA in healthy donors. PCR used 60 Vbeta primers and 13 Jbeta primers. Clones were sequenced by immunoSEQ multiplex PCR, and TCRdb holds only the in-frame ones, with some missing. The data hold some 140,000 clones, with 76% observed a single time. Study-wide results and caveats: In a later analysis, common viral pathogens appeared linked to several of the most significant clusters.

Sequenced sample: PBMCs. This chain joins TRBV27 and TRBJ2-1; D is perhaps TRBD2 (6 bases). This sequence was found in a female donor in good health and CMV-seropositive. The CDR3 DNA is TGTGCCACCCAGACTAGTTTGGCCCTCAATGAGCAGTTCTTC. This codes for CATQTSLALNEQFF.